The T cell receptor beta chain under discussion was sequenced for a study of shared clonotypes between healthy human individuals. Study conclusions and caveats: In general, naive subsets displayed greater estimated richness than memory subsets did. Large depth notwithstanding, sorted-subset sequencing proved incomplete by rarefaction.

Losses at the gene ends were 8 bases for V and 9 bases for J; bases not matched to a gene: 20. This CDR3 has 17 amino acids. CDR1 is MNHEY, CDR2 SMNVEV, per germline (reference sequence). With regard to this clone: Its antigen is unidentified.

Terminally differentiated effector memory CD45RA+ cells were excluded from the naive CD8 cells, which were CD45RO-negative and positively selected for CCR7. Measured with immunoSEQ multiplex PCR; TCRdb has only the in-frame clones, and not every one. The profile shows about 580,000 clones, roughly 98% of them singletons. The sample taken for sequencing was naive CD8+ T cells sorted from blood. The chain joins TRBV27 to TRBJ1-5; 9 nucleotides agree with TRBD1. The receptor comes from a man younger than 40 in good health. The CDR3 reads CASSDRRDRDSLRPQHF. The CDR3, as DNA: TGTGCCAGCTCTGACCGAAGGGACAGGGATTCTTTACGGCCCCAGCATTTT.